Sequencing of this TCR beta chain was carried out in a study of blood T cell repertoires in COVID-19. On the study more broadly: Specimens from acute and convalescent COVID-19 originated in the United States, Italy and Spain. T cells, B-cell-depleted T cells, or PBMCs supplied cDNA or gDNA.

Per the authors' pipeline: The authors estimated nucleated cell counts from reference gene primer amplification. TCRdb's copy holds only in-frame clones and misses some; the assay was immunoSEQ multiplex PCR. From that table come the V and J calls and clone size; the DNA was used to work out D and trimming. The sample has roughly 290,000 clones; about 90% are singletons. The CDR3 is 17 residues long. With 5 bases clipped from V and 3 bases from J, the junction kept 13 bases outside the gene matches. Germline V CDR1 and CDR2: SGHTA, FQGNSA. The TCR originated in a woman between 45 and 60 years old who had recovered from COVID-19. The sample consisted of peripheral blood. The chain is built from TRBV7-2 and TRBJ2-3; 8 bases map to TRBD1. The CDR3 region is CASSKGSGGGLTDTQYF. The CDR3 nucleotides read TGTGCCAGCAGCAAAGGGTCAGGGGGCGGTTTAACAGATACGCAGTATTTT. Full variable domain (missing parts from reference TRBV7-2 and TRBJ2-3): GAGVSQSPSNKVTEKGKDVELRCDPISGHTALYWYRQSLGQGLEFLIYFQGNSAPDKSGLPSDRFSAERTGGSVSTLTIQRTQQEDSAVYLCASSKGSGGGLTDTQYFGPGTRLTVL.